The following is a T cell receptor (beta chain) sequence with its context. The sample belongs to a study of shared T cell receptors in the human thymus. Repertoires were generated with immunoSEQ multiplex PCR, while TCRdb's copy carries only in-frame clones and drops some. The data contain fewer than 700,000 clones, approximately 90% of them singletons. This CDR3 region has 16 residues. The ends were cut back, 0 bases at V and 1 base at J, with 12 bases in the middle. The V gene's germline CDR1 is MNHEY and CDR2 SMNVEV (reference sequence). Another study also made use of these data, one on human thymus T cells.

This receptor was taken from a boy under two years old with a congenital heart defect. This chain connects TRBV27 to TRBJ1-2; tentatively, D is TRBD1 (6 bases). The material sequenced was thymocytes. The CDR3 DNA reads TGTGCCAGCAGTTTATCGAGGGCAGGGGATAACTATGGCTACACCTTC. This encodes CASSLSRAGDNYGYTF.